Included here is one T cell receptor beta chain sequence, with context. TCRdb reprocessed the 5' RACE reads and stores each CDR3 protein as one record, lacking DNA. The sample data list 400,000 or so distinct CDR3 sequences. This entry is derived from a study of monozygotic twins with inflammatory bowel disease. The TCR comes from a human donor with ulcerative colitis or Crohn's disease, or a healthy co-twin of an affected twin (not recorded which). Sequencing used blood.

This CDR3 is CASSPRLAGTNNEQFF. The genes are TRBV18 and TRBJ2-1; without DNA, the TCRdb call of TRBD2 cannot be checked. The CDR3 has 16 amino acids. Per germline, CDR1 KGHSH and CDR2 LQKENI.